This entry lists 19 T cell receptor beta chains sequenced from one sample in a study of persistence of HIV-infected CD4 T cells. An overlapping HIV-1 Gag peptide pool stimulated these cells at about 1 ug/peptide/mL. Sorting selected CD4+ T cells upregulating both CD40 ligand and CD69. Their specific antigens are unknown. The libraries were made with immunoSEQ version 4 in survey mode. Using immunoSEQ multiplex PCR, the repertoire was profiled, and TCRdb retains in-frame clones only, with some absent. Of under 35,000 clones listed, approximately 70% are singletons. Source: CD4+ T cells sorted from PBMCs after roughly 17-hour stimulation, taken from a patient who received antiretroviral therapy. The receptors derive from an adult man with HIV who was CMV-seropositive.

This sequence joins TRBV2 and TRBJ2-7; TRBD1 matches 7 bases. The CDR3 covers 15 residues. Looked up from germline, CDR1 is SNHLY and CDR2 is FYNNEI. V lost 7 bases and J lost 5; bases outside the gene matches: 14. CDR3 sequence: CASTPLSGGINEQYF. CDR3 bases: TGTGCCAGCACTCCACTGTCAGGGGGAATCAACGAGCAGTACTTC.

V usage is TRBV6-1 and J usage is TRBJ2-1, with a weak D call TRBD1 (5 bases). Per the germline V gene, CDR1 is MNHNS and CDR2 is SASEGT. The CDR3 spans 16 residues. V was cut by 0 bases and J by 0 bases, with 9 bases left in between. CDR3 loop: CASSEARQSSYNEQFF. In DNA form, the CDR3 reads TGTGCCAGCAGTGAAGCGCGACAGAGCTCCTACAATGAGCAGTTCTTC.

The chain couples TRBV6-2 or TRBV6-3 to TRBJ1-1, with a tentative D call TRBD1 (6 bases). V lost 4 bases and J 7 bases, leaving 16 bases between the germline ends. CDR1 and CDR2 (germline): MNHEY, SVGEGT. There are 14 residues in the CDR3. This CDR3 is CASSLTRQAREAFF. The CDR3 DNA is TGTGCCAGCAGTTTAACCCGACAGGCTCGTGAAGCTTTCTTT.

The J gene is TRBJ1-1, the V gene TRBV4-1; D ambiguous. V was clipped by 5 bases and J by 4 bases, with 14 bases between them. CDR3 length: 14 amino acids. In germline, CDR1 is MGHRA, CDR2 YSYEKL. The CDR3 nucleotides read TGCGCCAGCAGCGGGCCTTCCACGGGCACTGAAGCTTTCTTT. Amino acid sequence: CASSGPSTGTEAFF.

There are a few counts of this clone. This rearrangement joins TRBV18 to TRBJ1-3, with 8 bases identical to TRBD1. Germline V lookup: CDR1 KGHSH, CDR2 LQKENI. The CDR3 totals 16 residues. J was trimmed by 4 bases and V by 4 bases; bases with no gene match: 9. CDR3 amino acids: CASSRTGTGQGNTIYF. The CDR3 region has the DNA TGTGCCAGCTCACGGACCGGGACAGGTCAAGGAAACACCATATATTTT.

Worth noting for this clone: Sequence at one end of the junction differs from germline and may be a read error. The rearrangement joins TRBV5-1 to TRBJ1-1; TRBD1 agrees at 9 bases. This CDR3 region has 14 residues. Germline V lookup: CDR1 SGHRS, CDR2 YFSETQ. The CDR3 coding sequence is TGCGCCAGCAGCCTTGGACAGGGGAACTCTGAAGCTTTCTTT. It yields the protein CASSLGQGNSEAFF.

The CDR3 loop is CASSGGGDTQYF. As DNA, the CDR3 is TGTGCCAGCAGTGGGGGGGGAGATACGCAGTATTTT. V and J are TRBV12-3 or TRBV12-4 and TRBJ2-3; 7 nucleotides agree with TRBD2. The CDR3 consists of 12 residues. Unmatched junction bases numbered 1, after V lost 5 bases and J lost 5 bases.

The chain couples TRBV7-3 to TRBJ1-6; possibly TRBD1 for D (5 bases). V lost 5 bases, J lost 6 bases, and 17 bases lay in between. The V gene's germline CDR1 is SGHTA and CDR2 FQGTGA. The CDR3 has 16 residues. CDR3 DNA: TGTGCCAGCAGCCGCGGGGTGGCAGGGCCTAATTCACCCCTCCACTTT. It is translated as CASSRGVAGPNSPLHF.

The J gene is TRBJ2-7, the V gene TRBV28, with D perhaps TRBD2 (5 bases). The V gene lost 2 bases and the J gene lost 5 bases, with 10 bases spanning the gap. The CDR3 contains 13 residues. Per germline, CDR1 MDHEN and CDR2 SYDVKM. The CDR3 loop is CASSLEGRHEQYF. For the CDR3, the DNA is TGTGCCAGCAGTTTAGAGGGTAGGCACGAGCAGTACTTC.

This chain connects TRBV2 to TRBJ1-6; the D is unclear. The ends were cut back, 2 bases at V and 10 bases at J, with 9 bases in the middle. Per germline, CDR1 SNHLY and CDR2 FYNNEI. This CDR3 has 13 amino acids. The CDR3 protein is CASSEREGSPLHF. The CDR3 bases are TGTGCCAGCAGTGAAAGGGAAGGCTCACCCCTCCACTTT.

This clone appeared a few times. The chain recombines TRBV14 with TRBJ1-3, with 7 positions matching TRBD1. CDR1 is SGHDN and CDR2 is FVKESK in the germline V gene. V gave up 1 base and J gave up 0 bases; unmatched junction bases: 18. The CDR3 has 21 residues. The CDR3 reads CASSQGETGRGGGRSGNTIYF. CDR3 coding DNA: TGTGCCAGCAGCCAAGGGGAGACAGGGAGAGGAGGGGGACGCTCTGGAAACACCATATATTTT.

The chain couples TRBV7-2 to TRBJ1-1, with 11 bases lining up with TRBD1. Trimming removed 3 bases from V and 4 bases from J; junction bases left unmatched: 1. The CDR3 consists of 14 residues. Germline CDR1 is SGHTA and CDR2 is FQGNSA. The CDR3 is CASSFGQGATEAFF. Written as DNA, the CDR3 is TGTGCCAGCAGCTTCGGACAGGGGGCCACTGAAGCTTTCTTT.

The chain joins TRBV9 to TRBJ1-6, with 8 positions matching TRBD1. There are 14 residues in the CDR3. J lost 9 bases, V lost 6 bases, and 8 bases had no gene match. Germline CDR1 and CDR2: SGDLS and YYNGEE. Here the CDR3 DNA reads TGTGCCAGCAACGGACAGGGTATAGGTTCACCCCTCCACTTT. This gives the protein CASNGQGIGSPLHF.

The V gene is TRBV2, the J gene TRBJ1-3, with TRBD1 identical over 8 bases. CDR3 length: 16 residues. V gave up 6 bases and J gave up 9 bases; unmatched junction bases: 16. Germline lookup yields CDR1 SNHLY and CDR2 FYNNEI. The CDR3 bases are TGTGCCAGCAGCCCAGGACAGGGCAAAGGGTTAGGCACCATATATTTT. Residues: CASSPGQGKGLGTIYF.

The chain couples TRBV7-2 to TRBJ2-7, with D possibly TRBD1 on 5 matching bases. CDR3 length: 14 residues. Germline CDR1 reads SGHTA; CDR2 reads FQGNSA. V was trimmed by 1 base and J by 0 bases, leaving 7 bases between them. The CDR3 protein is CASSLEGYSYEQYF. The CDR3 bases are TGTGCCAGCAGCTTAGAGGGGTACTCCTACGAGCAGTACTTC.

The chain recombines TRBV2 with TRBJ1-3; D unclear. In germline, CDR1 is SNHLY, CDR2 FYNNEI. This CDR3 is 12 amino acids long. V lost 6 bases, J lost 3 bases, and 6 bases lay in between. The CDR3 is CASRVGGNTIYF. CDR3 nucleotides: TGTGCCAGCAGGGTGGGTGGAAACACCATATATTTT.

The rearrangement joins TRBV9 to TRBJ2-2, with 8 bases lining up with TRBD2. V trimming: 4 bases; J trimming: 3 bases; junction bases outside the gene matches: 5. CDR1 and CDR2 from the germline V gene are SGDLS and YYNGEE. The CDR3 covers 15 residues. This CDR3 is CASSPGGAYTGELFF. For the CDR3, the DNA is TGTGCCAGCAGCCCGGGGGGGGCGTACACCGGGGAGCTGTTTTTT.

The sample holds one count of this clone. This chain joins TRBV12-3 or TRBV12-4 and TRBJ1-5; 8 nucleotides line up with TRBD1. The CDR3 sequence is 13 residues long. V was clipped by 6 bases and J by 7 bases; unmatched bases: 5. CDR3 sequence reads: CASRTGVEQPQHF. CDR3 bases: TGTGCCAGCAGGACAGGGGTTGAACAGCCCCAGCATTTT.

This clone is large (0.1 to 1%). The chain joins TRBV10-1 to TRBJ1-2, with unresolved D. V lost 6 bases to trimming and J lost 2 bases, with 16 bases between them. CDR1 WNHNN and CDR2 SYGVQD come from the germline V gene (reference sequence). The CDR3 length is 15 residues. The CDR3 nucleotides read TGCGCCAGCAGCCCCGGACTGCCTCCGAACTATGGCTACACCTTC. This codes for CASSPGLPPNYGYTF.